These 17 T cell receptor beta chains were sequenced from one sample in a study of cytomegalovirus exposure and HLA in healthy donors. In the PCR, 60 Vbeta and 13 Jbeta primers were used. Generated by immunoSEQ multiplex PCR, the TCRdb table keeps only in-frame clones and is missing some. The repertoire holds 100,000 to 150,000 clones, with around 75% as singletons. The material sequenced was PBMCs. Every receptor here comes from a woman in her thirties or forties in good health and CMV-seropositive.

This clone was picked up a small number of times. The rearrangement links TRBV30 to TRBJ1-1, with 7 bases that match TRBD1. Germline V CDR1 and CDR2: GTSNPN, SVGIG (reference sequence). With V trimmed by 2 bases and J by 2 bases, 8 bases remained unmatched. This CDR3 has 15 residues. The CDR3 sequence: CAWSFGTVRNTEAFF. The CDR3 DNA is TGTGCCTGGAGTTTCGGGACAGTGAGAAACACTGAAGCTTTCTTT.

The chain uses TRBV4-3 and TRBJ2-7; TRBD1 agrees at 10 bases. V lost 0 bases and J lost 2; bases outside the gene matches: 13. The CDR3 sequence is 19 residues long. Germline V gene sequence: CDR1 LGHNA, CDR2 YSLEER. DNA of the CDR3: TGCGCCAGCAGCCAAGACAGGCTCAGGGACAGGGGCCACACCTACGAGCAGTACTTC. This encodes CASSQDRLRDRGHTYEQYF.

Of note for this clone: This sample includes further DNA sequences coding for the same CDR3. The gene calls are TRBV30 and TRBJ1-4, with a possible D match to TRBD1 (6 bases). The length of the CDR3 is 15 residues. Germline assignment: CDR1 GTSNPN and CDR2 SVGIG (reference sequence). V was clipped by 1 base and J by 7 bases, with 16 bases between them. The CDR3 region is CAWSEQGQFFEKLFF. The CDR3 DNA is TGTGCCTGGAGTGAACAGGGTCAGTTCTTTGAAAAACTGTTTTTT. The whole variable domain, remainder taken from reference TRBV30 and TRBJ1-4, is SQTIHQWPATLVQPVGSPLSLECTVEGTSNPNLYWYRQAAGRGLQLLFYSVGIGQISSEVPQNLSASRPQDRQFILSSKKLLLSDSGFYLCAWSEQGQFFEKLFFGSGTQLSVL.

The CDR3 sequence is CASSPYQGADTQYF. CDR3 in DNA: TGTGCCAGCAGCCCGTATCAGGGCGCAGATACGCAGTATTTT. The gene calls are TRBV9 and TRBJ2-3; the D gene is possibly TRBD1 (5 bases). The germline CDR1 and CDR2 sequences are SGDLS and YYNGEE. The CDR3 consists of 14 residues. V dropped 4 bases and J dropped 4 bases, with 13 bases sitting between them. Full variable domain (rest looked up from reference TRBV9 and TRBJ2-3): DSGVTQTPKHLITATGQRVTLRCSPRSGDLSVYWYQQSLDQGLQFLIQYYNGEERAKGNILERFSAQQFPDLHSELNLSSLELGDSALYFCASSPYQGADTQYFGPGTRLTVL.

This chain connects TRBV10-3 to TRBJ1-6; a weak D match, TRBD1 (6 bases). CDR3 length: 15 residues. Germline values: CDR1 ENHRY, CDR2 SYGVKD. Trimming took off 5 bases at V and 3 bases at J, with 11 bases between the two ends. CDR3: CAISSQGNYNSPLHF. The CDR3 region has the DNA TGTGCCATCAGTTCCCAGGGGAACTATAATTCACCCCTCCACTTT.

A single count supports this clone. V and J are TRBV30 and TRBJ2-3; tentative D call: TRBD1 (6 bases). The CDR3 is 14 residues long. Germline V CDR1 and CDR2: GTSNPN, SVGIG (reference sequence). V lost 3 bases and J 1 base, leaving 11 bases between the germline ends. The CDR3 here is CAWRASGGTDTQYF. In DNA, the CDR3 is TGTGCCTGGAGGGCTTCAGGGGGCACAGATACGCAGTATTTT.

The rearrangement joins TRBV30 to TRBJ2-1; D is perhaps TRBD2 (5 bases). The V gene's germline CDR1 is GTSNPN and CDR2 SVGIG (reference sequence). Between the trimmed V and J ends, which lost 1 base and 8 bases, there was a span of 12 bases. This CDR3 region has 13 residues. CDR3 protein: CAWSGQRWDEQFF. CDR3 DNA: TGTGCCTGGAGTGGCCAGCGGTGGGATGAGCAGTTCTTC. The whole variable domain, remainder taken from reference TRBV30 and TRBJ2-1, is SQTIHQWPATLVQPVGSPLSLECTVEGTSNPNLYWYRQAAGRGLQLLFYSVGIGQISSEVPQNLSASRPQDRQFILSSKKLLLSDSGFYLCAWSGQRWDEQFFGPGTRLTVL.

The V gene is TRBV7-2, the J gene TRBJ2-5, with D possibly TRBD1 on 5 matching bases. Germline CDR1 is SGHTA and CDR2 is FQGNSA. V shed 5 bases and J shed 5 bases, with 12 bases lying between them. The CDR3 is made up of 13 amino acids. CDR3 residues: CASSPRVSETQYF. For the CDR3, the DNA is TGTGCCAGCAGCCCCAGGGTTTCGGAGACCCAGTACTTC.

This clone was recorded only once. The chain recombines TRBV15 with TRBJ2-3; TRBD1 agrees at 7 bases. The CDR3 loop spans 16 amino acids. Germline V CDR1 and CDR2: LNHNV, YYDKDF (reference sequence). J lost 2 bases, V lost 0 bases, and 5 bases had no gene match. The CDR3 bases are TGTGCCACCAGCAGAGACAGGGGGAAAGACACAGATACGCAGTATTTT. It yields the protein CATSRDRGKDTDTQYF.

The V gene is TRBV7-2, the J gene TRBJ2-1; D is unresolved. Trimming removed 4 bases from V and 0 bases from J, with 4 bases in between. The V gene's germline CDR1 is SGHTA and CDR2 FQGNSA. The CDR3 contains 13 residues. CDR3 coding DNA: TGTGCCAGCAGCTGGAGCTCCTACAATGAGCAGTTCTTC. Translated, it gives CASSWSSYNEQFF.

The chain links TRBV7-9 to TRBJ2-3; TRBD1 is a possible D gene (6 bases). The length of the CDR3 is 14 residues. Germline CDR1 is SEHNR and CDR2 is FQNEAQ (reference sequence). Between the trimmed V and J ends, which lost 4 bases and 4 bases, there was a span of 12 bases. CDR3 in DNA: TGTGCCAGCAGCTCCAGGGGCTTCCCAGATACGCAGTATTTT. This gives the protein CASSSRGFPDTQYF.

The CDR3 coding sequence is TGTGCCAGCAGTAAATTACAGGATTTTAACTATGGCTACACCTTC. It codes for CASSKLQDFNYGYTF. This chain connects TRBV11-1 to TRBJ1-2, with D perhaps matching TRBD1 (5 bases). Germline CDR1 reads SGHAT; CDR2 reads FQDESV (reference sequence). Deletions cut 6 bases from V and 1 base from J, with 15 bases between. This CDR3 spans 15 amino acids.

The chain recombines TRBV4-2 with TRBJ2-5, with TRBD2 matching 11 bases. Germline CDR1 reads LGHNA; CDR2 reads YNFKEQ. V was clipped by 0 bases and J by 5 bases; unmatched bases: 11. The length of the CDR3 is 18 residues. DNA for the CDR3: TGTGCCAGCAGCCAAGATAGCGGGAGGGCCGATTCGCAGGAGACCCAGTACTTC. Residues: CASSQDSGRADSQETQYF.

J is TRBJ1-5 and V is TRBV28, with D maybe TRBD1 (5 bases). Germline V gene sequence: CDR1 MDHEN, CDR2 SYDVKM. The CDR3 has 15 residues. Between the trimmed V and J ends, which lost 2 bases and 7 bases, there was a span of 15 bases. The chain's CDR3 is CASSLSQGSGQPQHF. The CDR3 DNA reads as TGTGCCAGCAGTTTAAGCCAGGGCTCAGGACAGCCCCAGCATTTT.

The chain carries TRBV4-3 and TRBJ2-3, with 7 bases lining up with TRBD2. V was clipped by 5 bases and J by 4 bases; unmatched bases: 9. CDR1 LGHNA and CDR2 YSLEER come from the germline V gene. The CDR3 covers 15 residues. CDR3 bases: TGCGCCAGCAGCATGCGGGAGAATGGAGCAGATACGCAGTATTTT. Translation: CASSMRENGADTQYF.

V and J are TRBV2 and TRBJ1-4; 10 nucleotides align to TRBD1. This CDR3 has 14 residues. With 7 bases clipped from V and 5 bases from J, the junction kept 4 bases outside the gene matches. The germline gives CDR1 SNHLY, CDR2 FYNNEI. This CDR3 reads CASTLTGGNEKLFF. CDR3 coding DNA: TGTGCCAGCACCCTGACAGGGGGCAATGAAAAACTGTTTTTT.

This clone has just a few counts. The gene calls are TRBV9 and TRBJ2-6; 11 bases are a match to TRBD1. Germline trimming cut 3 bases from V and 0 bases from J; bases unmatched to any gene: 5. CDR1 and CDR2 (germline): SGDLS, YYNGEE. The length of the CDR3 is 18 residues. CDR3 in DNA: TGTGCCAGCAGCGAACGGACAGGGGGCTCCTCTGGGGCCAACGTCCTGACTTTC. As protein: CASSERTGGSSGANVLTF.